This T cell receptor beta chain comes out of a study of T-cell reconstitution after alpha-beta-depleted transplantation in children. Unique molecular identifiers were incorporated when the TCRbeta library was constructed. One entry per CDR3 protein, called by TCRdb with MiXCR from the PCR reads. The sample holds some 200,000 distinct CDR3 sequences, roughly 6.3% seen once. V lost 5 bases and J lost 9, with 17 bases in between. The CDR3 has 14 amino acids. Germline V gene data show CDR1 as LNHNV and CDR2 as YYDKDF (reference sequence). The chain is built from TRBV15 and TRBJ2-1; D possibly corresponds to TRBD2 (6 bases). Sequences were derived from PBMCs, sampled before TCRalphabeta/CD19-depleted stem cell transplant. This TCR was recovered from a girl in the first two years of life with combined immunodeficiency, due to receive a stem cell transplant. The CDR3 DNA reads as TGTGCCACCAGCGAGGCGGAGGGGTACCTTGAGCAGTTCTTC. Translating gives CATSEAEGYLEQFF.